This record looks at one T cell receptor beta chain sequence and its context. Antigen: not known. The junction does not match germline at one end; this may be a read error. The germline gives CDR1 LGHNA, CDR2 YNFKEQ. The CDR3 extends over 15 amino acids. Not a single patient had been given any form of treatment at any point before undergoing thyroid surgery. The source of the sample is a study of metastatic and nonmetastatic thyroid tumors. Study at large: The study looked at repertoires side by side in blood and in tumor or nodule tissue from malignant and benign thyroid patients.

Methods used by the authors: Clinicopathological groups differed in CDR3, with these differences serving to build a distant-metastasis classifier for papillary thyroid cancer. TCRdb re-called the PCR reads with MiXCR. These V and J calls derive from TCRdb rather than the authors' analysis. The sample consists of about 69,000 clones, 13% to 15% of them appearing once. Study-wide findings and caveats: TCR beta diversity was reportedly significantly higher in malignant thyroid tumors than benign nodules, in blood and tumor.

This receptor was obtained from a male donor with papillary thyroid cancer or a benign thyroid nodule (not recorded which). Some clones in this sample may be carry-over from other donors' samples. The chain is built from TRBV4-2 and TRBJ2-2, with 9 bases aligning to TRBD2. Sample: blood. The DNA of the CDR3 is TGTGCCAGCCACCCGGGACTAGCAGACACCGGGGGGCTGTTTTTT. Translation: CASHPGLADTGGLFF.